The sequence of this T cell receptor (beta chain) was determined in a study of CD4 T cell repertoires in COVID-19. Whole-study results and caveats: Between about 6 and 28% of SARS-CoV-2 clonotypes also appeared in SARS-CoV and/or HKU1 spike cultures.

Samples came from patients recovered from mild-to-severe COVID-19. No culture step preceded sequencing of the ex vivo isolated memory T cells. As concerns this clone: What it binds is unknown.

TCRdb's copy holds only in-frame clones and misses some; the assay was immunoSEQ multiplex PCR. Seen here are about 75,000 clones, 83% observed once, and the top ten hold approximately 0.55%. The CDR3 has 15 residues. CDR1 is LGHNA, CDR2 YNFKEQ, per germline. The ends lost 3 bases at V and 4 bases at J; junction bases unmatched: 8. The source material was CD4+ T cells from peripheral blood, sampled after recovery from COVID-19. This chain joins TRBV4-2 and TRBJ2-7; 8 positions agree with TRBD2. The origin of this receptor is a human donor who had COVID-19. In DNA, the CDR3 is TGTGCCAGCAGCCAGCCTACTAGCGGAACTTACGAGCAGTACTTC. As protein: CASSQPTSGTYEQYF.